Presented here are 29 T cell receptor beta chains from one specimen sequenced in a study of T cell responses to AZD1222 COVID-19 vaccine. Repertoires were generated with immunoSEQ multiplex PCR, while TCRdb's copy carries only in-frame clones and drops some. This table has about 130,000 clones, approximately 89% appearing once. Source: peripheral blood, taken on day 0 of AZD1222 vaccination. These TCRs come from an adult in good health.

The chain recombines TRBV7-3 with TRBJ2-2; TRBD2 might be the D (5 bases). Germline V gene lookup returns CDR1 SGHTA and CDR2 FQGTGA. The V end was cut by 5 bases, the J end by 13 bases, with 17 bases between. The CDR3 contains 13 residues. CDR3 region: CASSTGSFGSLFF. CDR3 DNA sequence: TGTGCCAGCAGCACGGGGTCCTTCGGTTCGCTGTTTTTT.

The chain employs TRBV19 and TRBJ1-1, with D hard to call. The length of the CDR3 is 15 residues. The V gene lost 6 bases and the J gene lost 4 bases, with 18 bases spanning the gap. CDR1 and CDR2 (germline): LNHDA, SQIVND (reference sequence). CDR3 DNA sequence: TGTGCCAGTAGCGATAGACACGCGGGCGGCACTGAAGCTTTCTTT. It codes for CASSDRHAGGTEAFF.

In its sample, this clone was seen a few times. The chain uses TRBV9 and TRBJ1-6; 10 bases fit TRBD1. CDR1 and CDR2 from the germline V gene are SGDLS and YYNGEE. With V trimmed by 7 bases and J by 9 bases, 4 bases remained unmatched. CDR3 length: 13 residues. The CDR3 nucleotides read TGTGCCAGCGGACAGGGGGTAACTTCACCCCTCCACTTT. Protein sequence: CASGQGVTSPLHF.

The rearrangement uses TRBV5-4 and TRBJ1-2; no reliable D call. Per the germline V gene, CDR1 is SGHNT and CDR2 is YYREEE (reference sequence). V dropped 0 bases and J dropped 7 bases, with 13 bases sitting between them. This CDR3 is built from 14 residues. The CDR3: CASSLVGGPGGYTF. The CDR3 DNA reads TGTGCCAGCAGCTTGGTTGGTGGCCCCGGTGGCTACACCTTC.

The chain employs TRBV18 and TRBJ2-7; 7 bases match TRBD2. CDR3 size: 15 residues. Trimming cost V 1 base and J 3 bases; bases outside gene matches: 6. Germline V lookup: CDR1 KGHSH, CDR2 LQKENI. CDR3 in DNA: TGTGCCAGCTCACCACTGGGGGAGGGACTCTACGAGCAGTACTTC. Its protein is CASSPLGEGLYEQYF.

CDR3 protein: CASSQGSGAEQYF. The CDR3 DNA follows: TGTGCCAGCAGCCAAGGTAGCGGGGCCGAGCAGTACTTC. The rearrangement links TRBV3-1 (or the pseudogene TRBV3-2) to TRBJ2-7; 8 bases are a match to TRBD2. CDR1 is LGHDT and CDR2 is YNNKEL in the germline V gene (reference sequence). This CDR3 has 13 residues. The J segment lost 6 bases and the V segment lost 1 base, leaving 2 bases of the junction unmatched.

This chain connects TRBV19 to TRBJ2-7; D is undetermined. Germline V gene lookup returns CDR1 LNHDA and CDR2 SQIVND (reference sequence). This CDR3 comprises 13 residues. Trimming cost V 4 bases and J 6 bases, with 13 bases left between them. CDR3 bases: TGTGCCAGTAGTACTCAGGATGGTGGCGAGCAGTACTTC. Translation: CASSTQDGGEQYF.

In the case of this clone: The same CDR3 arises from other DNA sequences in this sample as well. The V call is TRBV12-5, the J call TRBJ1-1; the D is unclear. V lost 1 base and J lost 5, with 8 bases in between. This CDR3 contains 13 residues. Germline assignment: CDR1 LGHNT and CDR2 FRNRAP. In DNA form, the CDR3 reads TGTGCTAGTGGTTTGGAGCCGGGAACTGAAGCTTTCTTT. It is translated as CASGLEPGTEAFF.

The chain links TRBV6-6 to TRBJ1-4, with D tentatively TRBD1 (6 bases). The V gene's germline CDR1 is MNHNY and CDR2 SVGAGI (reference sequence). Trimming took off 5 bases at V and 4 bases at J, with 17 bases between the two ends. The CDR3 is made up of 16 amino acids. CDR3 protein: CASSPAGTTFNEKLFF. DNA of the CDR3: TGTGCCAGCAGTCCGGCCGGGACAACTTTTAATGAAAAACTGTTTTTT.

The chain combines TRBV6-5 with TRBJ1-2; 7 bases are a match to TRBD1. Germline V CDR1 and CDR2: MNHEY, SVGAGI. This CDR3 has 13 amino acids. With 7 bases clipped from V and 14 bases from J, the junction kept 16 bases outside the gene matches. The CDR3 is CASTGTGGGAKTF. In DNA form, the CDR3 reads TGTGCCAGCACCGGTACTGGAGGGGGCGCTAAAACCTTC.

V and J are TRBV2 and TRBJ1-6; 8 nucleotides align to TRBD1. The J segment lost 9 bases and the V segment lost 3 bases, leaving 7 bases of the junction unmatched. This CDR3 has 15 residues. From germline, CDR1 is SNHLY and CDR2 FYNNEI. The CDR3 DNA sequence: TGTGCCAGCAGTGACGTCGGACAGGGTGGTTCACCCCTCCACTTT. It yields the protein CASSDVGQGGSPLHF.

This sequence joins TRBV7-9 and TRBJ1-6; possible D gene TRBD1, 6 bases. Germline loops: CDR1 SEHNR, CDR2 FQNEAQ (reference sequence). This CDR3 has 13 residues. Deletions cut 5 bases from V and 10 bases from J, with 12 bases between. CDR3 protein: CASSPSGGSPLHF. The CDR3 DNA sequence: TGTGCCAGCAGCCCGTCTGGGGGCTCACCCCTCCACTTT.

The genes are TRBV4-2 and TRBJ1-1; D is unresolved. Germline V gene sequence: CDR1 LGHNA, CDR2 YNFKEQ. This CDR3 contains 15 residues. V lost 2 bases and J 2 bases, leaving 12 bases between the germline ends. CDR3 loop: CASSQPNNFNTEAFF. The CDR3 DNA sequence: TGTGCCAGCAGCCAACCAAATAATTTTAACACTGAAGCTTTCTTT.

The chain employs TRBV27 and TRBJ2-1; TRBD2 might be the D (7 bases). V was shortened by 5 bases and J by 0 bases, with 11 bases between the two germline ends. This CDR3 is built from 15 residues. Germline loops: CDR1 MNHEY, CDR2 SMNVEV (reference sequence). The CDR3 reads CASSGGALSYNEQFF. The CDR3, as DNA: TGTGCCAGCAGTGGGGGGGCCCTCTCCTACAATGAGCAGTTCTTC.

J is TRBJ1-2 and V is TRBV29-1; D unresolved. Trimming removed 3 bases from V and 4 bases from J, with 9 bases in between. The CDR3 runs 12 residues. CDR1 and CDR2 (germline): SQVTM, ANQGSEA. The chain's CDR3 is CSVDLGSYGYTF. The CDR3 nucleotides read TGCAGCGTTGACCTGGGGAGCTATGGCTACACCTTC.

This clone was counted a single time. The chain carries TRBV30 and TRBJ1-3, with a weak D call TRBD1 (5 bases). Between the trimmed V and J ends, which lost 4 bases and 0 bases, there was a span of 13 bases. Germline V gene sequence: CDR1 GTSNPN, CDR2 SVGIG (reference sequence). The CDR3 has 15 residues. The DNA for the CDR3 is TGTGCCTGGACCACTCCGGGACTCTCTGGAAACACCATATATTTT. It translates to CAWTTPGLSGNTIYF.

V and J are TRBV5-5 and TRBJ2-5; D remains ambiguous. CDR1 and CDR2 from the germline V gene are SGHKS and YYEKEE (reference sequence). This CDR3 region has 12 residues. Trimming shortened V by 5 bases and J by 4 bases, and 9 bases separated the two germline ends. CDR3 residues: CASSFDRETQYF. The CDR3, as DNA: TGTGCCAGCAGTTTTGATAGAGAGACCCAGTACTTC.

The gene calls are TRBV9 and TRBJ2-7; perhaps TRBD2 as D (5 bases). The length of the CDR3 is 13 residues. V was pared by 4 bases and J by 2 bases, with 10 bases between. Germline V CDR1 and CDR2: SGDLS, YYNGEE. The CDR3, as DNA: TGTGCCAGCAGCCCGGGGTTCACCTACGAGCAGTACTTC. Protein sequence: CASSPGFTYEQYF. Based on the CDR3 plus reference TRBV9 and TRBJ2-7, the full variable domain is DSGVTQTPKHLITATGQRVTLRCSPRSGDLSVYWYQQSLDQGLQFLIQYYNGEERAKGNILERFSAQQFPDLHSELNLSSLELGDSALYFCASSPGFTYEQYFGPGTRLTVT.

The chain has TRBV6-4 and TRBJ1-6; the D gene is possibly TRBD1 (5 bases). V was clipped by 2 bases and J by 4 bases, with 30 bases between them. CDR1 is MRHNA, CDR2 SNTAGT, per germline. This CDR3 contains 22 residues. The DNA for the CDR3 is TGTGCCAGCAGTGACCTGGGCCCTGAGGGAATCTTGCGGCGGGGGTATAATTCACCCCTCCACTTT. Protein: CASSDLGPEGILRRGYNSPLHF.

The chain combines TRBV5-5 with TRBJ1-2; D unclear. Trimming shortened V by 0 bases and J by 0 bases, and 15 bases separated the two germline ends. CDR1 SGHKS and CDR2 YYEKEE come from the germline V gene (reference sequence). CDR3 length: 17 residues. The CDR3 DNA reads TGTGCCAGCAGCTTGGCAGGAGGGCGGTCGGCTAACTATGGCTACACCTTC. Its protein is CASSLAGGRSANYGYTF.

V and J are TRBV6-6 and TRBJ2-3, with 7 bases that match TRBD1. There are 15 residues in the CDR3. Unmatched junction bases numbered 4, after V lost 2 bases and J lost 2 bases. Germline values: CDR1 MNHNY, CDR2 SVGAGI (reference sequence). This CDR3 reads CASSYRGPPTDTQYF. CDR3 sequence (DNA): TGTGCCAGCAGTTACAGGGGGCCACCCACAGATACGCAGTATTTT.

In nucleotides, the CDR3 is TGTGCCAGCAGTTACCTCCCGGACAGTTTCGGCTACACCTTC. As protein: CASSYLPDSFGYTF. The chain couples TRBV6-5 to TRBJ1-2, with D possibly being TRBD1 (6 bases). Germline CDR1 MNHEY, CDR2 SVGAGI. Trimming removed 2 bases at V and 8 bases at J, with 15 bases between. The CDR3 length is 14 residues.

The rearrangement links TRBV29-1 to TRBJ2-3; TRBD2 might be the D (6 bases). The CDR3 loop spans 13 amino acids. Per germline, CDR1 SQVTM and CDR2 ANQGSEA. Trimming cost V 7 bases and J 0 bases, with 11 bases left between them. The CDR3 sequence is CSAIAASTDTQYF. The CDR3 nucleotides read TGCAGCGCCATAGCGGCAAGCACAGATACGCAGTATTTT.

CDR3 nucleotide sequence: TGTGCCATACAGAAAGATCAAGAGACCCAGTACTTC. Its protein is CAIQKDQETQYF. The chain combines TRBV10-3 with TRBJ2-5; D unresolved. V dropped 9 bases and J dropped 2 bases, with 10 bases sitting between them. Germline assignment: CDR1 ENHRY and CDR2 SYGVKD. This CDR3 spans 12 amino acids.

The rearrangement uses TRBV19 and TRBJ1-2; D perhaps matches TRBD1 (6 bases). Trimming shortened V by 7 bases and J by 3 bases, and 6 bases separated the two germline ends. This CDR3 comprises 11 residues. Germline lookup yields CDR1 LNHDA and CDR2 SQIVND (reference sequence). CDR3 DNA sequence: TGTGCCAGTACAGGGGACTATGGCTACACCTTC. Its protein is CASTGDYGYTF.

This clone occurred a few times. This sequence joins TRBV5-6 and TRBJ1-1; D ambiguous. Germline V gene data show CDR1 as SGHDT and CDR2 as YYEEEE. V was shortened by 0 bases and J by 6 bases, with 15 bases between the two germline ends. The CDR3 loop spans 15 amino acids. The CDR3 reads CASSLVPISGAEAFF. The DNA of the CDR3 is TGTGCCAGCAGCTTGGTCCCGATTTCGGGCGCTGAAGCTTTCTTT.

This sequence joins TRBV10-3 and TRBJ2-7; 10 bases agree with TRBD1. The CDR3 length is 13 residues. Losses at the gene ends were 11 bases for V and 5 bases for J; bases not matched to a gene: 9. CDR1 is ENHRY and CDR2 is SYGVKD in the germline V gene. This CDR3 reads CAVGGTGVNEQYF. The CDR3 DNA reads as TGTGCCGTCGGAGGGACAGGGGTAAACGAGCAGTACTTC.

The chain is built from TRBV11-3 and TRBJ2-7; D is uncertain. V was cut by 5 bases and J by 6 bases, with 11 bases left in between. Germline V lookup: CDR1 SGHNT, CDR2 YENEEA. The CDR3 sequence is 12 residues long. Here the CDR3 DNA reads TGTGCCAGCAGCCCCCACATTGGCGAGCAGTACTTC. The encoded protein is CASSPHIGEQYF.

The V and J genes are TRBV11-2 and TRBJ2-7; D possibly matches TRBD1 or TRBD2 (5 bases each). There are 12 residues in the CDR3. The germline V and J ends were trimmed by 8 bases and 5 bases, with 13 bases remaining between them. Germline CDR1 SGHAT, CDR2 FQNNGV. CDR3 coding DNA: TGTGCCAGCGTCGGGGCTGGCCACGAGCAGTACTTC. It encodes CASVGAGHEQYF.